Here is one T cell receptor (beta chain) with its context. Antigen: not known. The sample is drawn from a study of T cells in Graves' hyperthyroidism and ophthalmopathy. The source material, RNA transcripts, was used to amplify TCR beta CDR3 regions. Researchers ran a first-round RT-PCR on the TCR CDR3 using the HTBI primer set. TCRdb itself ran the multiplex PCR reads through MiXCR, one entry per CDR3 protein. Of 490,000 or so distinct CDR3 sequences in the sample, 20% to 25% were seen once. Study results and limitations: Onset of ophthalmopathy came a median approximately 6.5 months after the model predicted it.

Germline V gene sequence: CDR1 GTSNPN, CDR2 SVGIG (reference sequence). V lost 1 base and J lost 5; bases outside the gene matches: 4. The CDR3 totals 14 residues. The TCR originated in a woman in her 70s with Graves' ophthalmopathy. The chain uses TRBV30 and TRBJ1-4; 7 bases align to TRBD1. The sequenced material came from blood. The CDR3 DNA reads as TGTGCCTGGAGTGGACAGACAGGGAATGAAAAACTGTTTTTT. Its translation is CAWSGQTGNEKLFF.